Presented here are 29 T cell receptor beta chains from one specimen sequenced in a study of cytomegalovirus exposure and HLA in healthy donors. PCR involved 60 Vbeta and 13 Jbeta primers. Generated by immunoSEQ multiplex PCR, the TCRdb table keeps only in-frame clones and is missing some. Among around 140,000 clones, around 82% were seen once, and the ten largest hold around 2.5%. Specimen: PBMCs. The receptor source for this set is a woman between 18 and 30 years old in good health and CMV-seropositive.

The chain employs TRBV20-1 and TRBJ2-3, with TRBD1 matching over 7 bases. Germline V CDR1 and CDR2: DFQATT, SNEGSKA (reference sequence). V lost 6 bases to trimming and J lost 7 bases; unmatched junction nucleotides: 4. This CDR3 comprises 11 residues. The CDR3 nucleotides read TGCAGTGCCCACAGGGGTTATACGCAGTATTTT. It codes for CSAHRGYTQYF.

This clone showed up just a few times. The rearrangement uses TRBV4-1 and TRBJ2-1, with 11 bases identical to TRBD2. The germline CDR1 and CDR2 sequences are MGHRA and YSYEKL. The CDR3 covers 17 residues. Unmatched junction bases numbered 9, after V lost 0 bases and J lost 8 bases. This chain's CDR3 is CASSQDWVAGGPHEQFF. The CDR3 DNA is TGCGCCAGCAGCCAAGATTGGGTAGCGGGGGGGCCCCATGAGCAGTTCTTC.

V and J are TRBV10-3 and TRBJ2-1; 7 nucleotides agree with TRBD2. V gave up 4 bases and J gave up 7 bases; unmatched junction bases: 1. The CDR3 sequence is 12 residues long. Germline assignment: CDR1 ENHRY and CDR2 SYGVKD. CDR3 in amino acids: CAISGGSNEQFF. CDR3 bases: TGTGCCATCAGTGGCGGGAGTAATGAGCAGTTCTTC.

A few counts support this clone. The rearrangement joins TRBV7-8 to TRBJ1-5; TRBD1 agrees at 8 bases. Germline loops: CDR1 SGHVS, CDR2 FQNEAQ. Germline trimming cut 5 bases from V and 7 bases from J; bases unmatched to any gene: 7. The CDR3 extends over 14 amino acids. The CDR3 region has the DNA TGTGCCAGCAGCCCAAACAGGGGGAAACAGCCCCAGCATTTT. Translating it yields CASSPNRGKQPQHF.

This chain connects TRBV10-3 to TRBJ1-5; 9 nucleotides match TRBD1. This CDR3 is built from 14 residues. The V and J ends lost 3 bases and 7 bases, in that order; junction bases with no gene match: 4. Germline CDR1 is ENHRY and CDR2 is SYGVKD. The CDR3, as DNA: TGTGCCATCAGTGAACAGGGGGCGGAACAGCCCCAGCATTTT. It encodes CAISEQGAEQPQHF.

This rearrangement joins TRBV7-8 to TRBJ2-3; D is uncertain. The CDR3 extends over 15 amino acids. V was shortened by 0 bases and J by 0 bases, with 7 bases between the two germline ends. Germline V lookup: CDR1 SGHVS, CDR2 FQNEAQ. The CDR3 loop is CASSLAYSSTDTQYF. CDR3 DNA: TGTGCCAGCAGCTTAGCGTACTCCAGCACAGATACGCAGTATTTT.

CDR3 in amino acids: CASSFTGTYAMNTEAFF. CDR3 DNA sequence: TGTGCCAGCAGCTTCACAGGGACCTACGCTATGAACACTGAAGCTTTCTTT. The chain carries TRBV7-8 and TRBJ1-1; a weak D match, TRBD1 (6 bases). V gave up 3 bases and J gave up 0 bases, with 17 bases separating them. The CDR3 runs 17 residues. CDR1 SGHVS and CDR2 FQNEAQ come from the germline V gene.

The chain combines TRBV20-1 with TRBJ1-2, with D unclear. In germline, CDR1 is DFQATT, CDR2 SNEGSKA (reference sequence). The V end was cut by 0 bases, the J end by 8 bases, with 7 bases between. The CDR3 spans 11 residues. The CDR3 region is CSARDPRGYTF. As DNA, the CDR3 is TGCAGTGCTAGAGATCCTCGGGGCTACACCTTC.

The chain employs TRBV6-1 and TRBJ2-7; 10 nucleotides agree with TRBD2. Germline V gene data show CDR1 as MNHNS and CDR2 as SASEGT. V trimming: 0 bases; J trimming: 5 bases; junction bases outside the gene matches: 4. The CDR3 spans 15 residues. The CDR3 region is CASSEAERGGDEQYF. CDR3 coding DNA: TGTGCCAGCAGTGAAGCTGAGCGGGGGGGCGACGAGCAGTACTTC.

The J gene is TRBJ2-3, the V gene TRBV28; possible D gene TRBD1, 6 bases. The CDR3 loop spans 15 amino acids. The germline V gene encodes CDR1 MDHEN and CDR2 SYDVKM. The V end was cut by 1 base, the J end by 2 bases, with 10 bases between. CDR3 DNA sequence: TGTGCCAGCAGTTTATCGGGACAACTCACAGATACGCAGTATTTT. Translated, it gives CASSLSGQLTDTQYF.

The rearrangement joins TRBV19 to TRBJ1-6; D may be TRBD1 (6 bases). The CDR3 spans 15 residues. Deletions cut 2 bases from V and 7 bases from J, with 12 bases between. Germline CDR1 is LNHDA and CDR2 is SQIVND (reference sequence). CDR3 loop: CASSITEQGNSPLHF. In DNA form, the CDR3 reads TGTGCCAGTAGTATAACGGAACAGGGAAATTCACCCCTCCACTTT.

In this sample, this clone turned up a few times. The chain has TRBV5-4 and TRBJ2-7; TRBD2 matches at 7 bases. The CDR3 runs to 13 residues. CDR1 is SGHNT and CDR2 is YYREEE in the germline V gene (reference sequence). V gave up 1 base and J gave up 5 bases; unmatched junction bases: 3. The CDR3 region has the DNA TGTGCCAGCAGCTTGATGGGGGGGAACGAGCAGTACTTC. It specifies CASSLMGGNEQYF.

The chain carries TRBV4-3 and TRBJ2-1; D remains unclear. This CDR3 spans 13 amino acids. The germline gives CDR1 LGHNA, CDR2 YSLEER. Trimming left V 8 bases short and J 4 bases short, with 12 bases between. In nucleotides, the CDR3 is TGCGCCAGCTCTCAACAAGTTTACAATGAGCAGTTCTTC. This gives the protein CASSQQVYNEQFF.

The chain joins TRBV12-2 to TRBJ1-6; the D call in the table, TRBD1, was not verified against the DNA. TRBV12-2 is annotated as a pseudogene. CDR3 size: 20 residues. CDR3 sequence reads: CASRMEPRGTAAVNLSPLHF. In nucleotides, the CDR3 is TGTGCAAGTCGAATGGAACCTAGGGGGACAGCCGCCGTGAATTTATCACCCCTCCACTTT.

The rearrangement links TRBV29-1 to TRBJ2-2, with TRBD1 as a possible D gene (5 bases). V was cut by 4 bases and J by 0 bases, with 12 bases left in between. The CDR3 covers 15 residues. CDR1 is SQVTM, CDR2 ANQGSEA, per germline. This CDR3 reads CSVGGPVPNTGELFF. The CDR3 bases are TGCAGCGTTGGGGGCCCAGTCCCGAACACCGGGGAGCTGTTTTTT.

This chain links TRBV19 with TRBJ1-2; no clear D. Germline CDR1 LNHDA, CDR2 SQIVND (reference sequence). The ends were cut back, 10 bases at V and 0 bases at J, with 6 bases in the middle. CDR3 length equals 11 residues. Here the CDR3 reads CATTANYGYTF. The CDR3 DNA is TGTGCCACCACAGCTAACTATGGCTACACCTTC.

This clone was seen more than once but under ten times. J is TRBJ1-5 and V is TRBV4-3; TRBD1 agrees at 9 bases. Germline CDR1 and CDR2: LGHNA and YSLEER. This CDR3 has 14 amino acids. V lost 4 bases, J lost 6 bases, and 4 bases stayed unmatched. In DNA, the CDR3 is TGCGCCAGCAGCCGGGACAGGGTGGTTCAGCCCCAGCATTTT. This translates into CASSRDRVVQPQHF.

The V call is TRBV7-6, the J call TRBJ2-3; D uncertain. The ends were cut back, 4 bases at V and 4 bases at J, with 6 bases in the middle. The CDR3 loop spans 12 amino acids. Per the germline V gene, CDR1 is SGHVS and CDR2 is FNYEAQ. CDR3 in amino acids: CASSSSADTQYF. As DNA, the CDR3 is TGTGCCAGCAGCTCTTCGGCAGATACGCAGTATTTT.

The rearrangement links TRBV7-9 to TRBJ1-1; 7 bases map to TRBD1. The CDR3 has 13 residues. CDR1 is SEHNR, CDR2 FQNEAQ, per germline (reference sequence). V lost 5 bases, J lost 0 bases, and 0 bases stayed unmatched. In DNA form, the CDR3 reads TGTGCCAGCAGCAGGGGGCTGAACACTGAAGCTTTCTTT. It is translated as CASSRGLNTEAFF.

This clone has a handful of counts. Mismatch with germline at one junction end may stem from a read error. This chain joins TRBV11-3 and TRBJ2-1; TRBD2 aligns across 8 bases. CDR1 and CDR2 (germline): SGHNT, YENEEA. This CDR3 spans 16 amino acids. CDR3 residues: CASSLDPLRGDNEQFF. The CDR3 coding sequence is TGTGCCAGCAGTTTAGACCCCTTGCGGGGGGACAATGAGCAGTTCTTC.

This chain links TRBV9 with TRBJ2-5; 10 nucleotides align to TRBD2. The CDR3 length is 18 residues. Looked up from germline, CDR1 is SGDLS and CDR2 is YYNGEE. With V trimmed by 0 bases and J by 2 bases, 10 bases remained unmatched. CDR3 residues: CASSVASGAGGQQETQYF. The CDR3 region has the DNA TGTGCCAGCAGCGTAGCTTCGGGAGCGGGGGGGCAACAAGAGACCCAGTACTTC.

V gene TRBV9 combines with J gene TRBJ1-2, with a tentative D call TRBD1 (6 bases). Per the germline V gene, CDR1 is SGDLS and CDR2 is YYNGEE. This CDR3 is built from 15 residues. V lost 1 base, J lost 0 bases, and 10 bases lay in between. CDR3 sequence (DNA): TGTGCCAGCAGCGTACAGGACAGAGCTAACTATGGCTACACCTTC. It codes for CASSVQDRANYGYTF.

This clone came up once. The rearrangement links TRBV25-1 to TRBJ1-2, with TRBD1 matching 7 bases. The CDR3 consists of 18 residues. The trim removed 1 base at V and 6 bases at J, leaving 17 bases unmatched. Germline V CDR1 and CDR2: MGHDK, SYGVNS. The CDR3 reads CASSESARRIQGTNGYTF. CDR3 in DNA: TGTGCCAGCAGTGAATCAGCTCGAAGAATACAGGGGACAAATGGCTACACCTTC.

This chain connects TRBV15 to TRBJ1-4, with D uncertain. With 2 bases removed from V and 7 bases from J, the gap between germline ends came to 11 bases. Germline V gene lookup returns CDR1 LNHNV and CDR2 YYDKDF (reference sequence). CDR3 length: 14 amino acids. The CDR3 is CATSRPEESEKLFF. CDR3 sequence (DNA): TGTGCCACCAGCAGACCAGAGGAAAGTGAAAAACTGTTTTTT. Drawing the rest from reference TRBV15 and TRBJ1-4, the complete variable domain is DAMVIQNPRYQVTQFGKPVTLSCSQTLNHNVMYWYQQKSSQAPKLLFHYYDKDFNNEADTPDNFQSRRPNTSFCFLDIRSPGLGDTAMYLCATSRPEESEKLFFGSGTQLSVL.

This chain joins TRBV28 and TRBJ1-2, with TRBD1 identical over 7 bases. Germline loops: CDR1 MDHEN, CDR2 SYDVKM. The CDR3 is 15 residues long. The V gene end was trimmed by 2 bases and the J gene end by 2 bases; junction bases not matched to a gene: 5. The CDR3 coding sequence is TGTGCCAGCAGTTTACCTATGACAGGGAACTATGGCTACACCTTC. Amino acid sequence: CASSLPMTGNYGYTF.

V gene TRBV7-2 combines with J gene TRBJ1-2; possibly TRBD1 for D (6 bases). The CDR3 has 14 amino acids. Germline-derived CDR1 and CDR2 are SGHTA and FQGNSA. V dropped 5 bases and J dropped 1 base, with 11 bases sitting between them. CDR3 sequence: CASSPNRVNYGYTF. CDR3 nucleotide sequence: TGTGCCAGCAGCCCGAACAGGGTTAACTATGGCTACACCTTC.

This sequence joins TRBV14 and TRBJ2-7; D gene unclear. CDR1 is SGHDN, CDR2 FVKESK, per germline. V was shortened by 4 bases and J by 0 bases, with 10 bases between the two germline ends. The CDR3 is made up of 14 amino acids. DNA for the CDR3: TGTGCCAGCAGCCCGACGCAGGCCTCCTACGAGCAGTACTTC. Its protein is CASSPTQASYEQYF.

CDR3 nucleotides: TGTGCCAGCAGTACCGGGGAATCCACTGAAGCTTTCTTT. It is translated as CASSTGESTEAFF. The rearrangement uses TRBV6-5 and TRBJ1-1; D unresolved. V gave up 5 bases and J gave up 4 bases, with 11 bases separating them. Germline CDR1 MNHEY, CDR2 SVGAGI. CDR3 size: 13 residues.

The chain links TRBV5-5 to TRBJ2-7; possible D gene TRBD1, 5 bases. The CDR3 totals 14 residues. Germline V gene data show CDR1 as SGHKS and CDR2 as YYEKEE (reference sequence). Trimming took off 4 bases at V and 1 base at J, with 12 bases between the two ends. CDR3 in amino acids: CASSHRTNSYEQYF. The CDR3 bases are TGTGCCAGCAGCCACAGGACCAATTCCTACGAGCAGTACTTC.